Listed below are T cell receptor beta chains from one sample, sequenced in a study of PD-L1 blockade in urothelial cancer. TCRdb keeps only in-frame clones here, not all; method: immunoSEQ multiplex PCR. The table lists tens of thousands of clones, around 82% of them singletons, with about a sixth in the top ten. The specimen comprised PBMCs, sampled around atezolizumab (anti-PD-L1) treatment. These receptors all stem from a man aged 60 to 69 with urothelial cancer. Each CDR3 is given with its conserved first and last residue. D genes are given only for firm matches. Rows may omit the clone size; those that give it use once, few, many or a size class.

v_call	clone_size	j_call	d_call	cdr3_nt	cdr3_aa
TRBV7-9	once	TRBJ2-2	TRBD1	TGTGCCAGCAGCGGGACAGATGTGGACGGGGAGCTGTTTTTT	CASSGTDVDGELFF
TRBV27	NA	TRBJ2-3	NA	TGTGCCAGCAGTTGGGGGAGGTCTCAAGTAGATACGCAGTATTTT	CASSWGRSQVDTQYF
TRBV4-3	NA	TRBJ2-1	TRBD2	TGCGCCAGCAGCCTCGTACTAGCGGGAGTAGGGAATGAGCAGTTCTTC	CASSLVLAGVGNEQFF
TRBV5-1	NA	TRBJ2-5	NA	TGCGCCAGCAGCTTGAGCAGGGTCGGGGAGACCCAGTACTTC	CASSLSRVGETQYF
TRBV28	NA	TRBJ1-5	NA	TGTGCCAGCAGAAACGGGAATCAGCCCCAGCATTTT	CASRNGNQPQHF
TRBV6-1	NA	TRBJ1-2	TRBD1	TGTGCCAGCAGCCTTCAACAGGGGGACGACTATGGCTACACCTTC	CASSLQQGDDYGYTF
TRBV5-4	NA	TRBJ2-7	TRBD2	TGTGCCAGCAGCCCCCGGGGGGACTACGAGCAGTACTTC	CASSPRGDYEQYF
TRBV6-1	NA	TRBJ1-1	NA	TGTGCCAGCAGTGAAGTCAGGTACACTGAAGCTTTCTTT	CASSEVRYTEAFF
TRBV10-2	NA	TRBJ1-2	NA	TGCGCCAGCAGTGACAAGGGGATGTCCGGAGGCTACACCTTC	CASSDKGMSGGYTF
TRBV6-1	few	TRBJ2-2	TRBD1	TGTGCCAGCACTTTCGGGACAGGGTCGGACGGGGAGCTGTTTTTT	CASTFGTGSDGELFF
TRBV7-9	NA	TRBJ1-1	TRBD1	TGTGCCAGCAGCTTAGACAGGGGGCTGGGCACTGAAGCTTTCTTT	CASSLDRGLGTEAFF
TRBV25-1	NA	TRBJ1-5	NA	TGTGCCAGCGGAAAGGGGTGGGTGGTTCAGCCCCAGCATTTT	CASGKGWVVQPQHF
TRBV10-3	NA	TRBJ1-1	TRBD1	TGTGCCCACAGGGGGACTGAGAACACTGAAGCTTTCTTT	CAHRGTENTEAFF
TRBV14	NA	TRBJ2-5	TRBD1	TGTGCCAGCAGCCGACAGGGAAAAGAGACCCAGTACTTC	CASSRQGKETQYF
TRBV29-1	once	TRBJ2-5	TRBD2	TGCAGCGTTGAAGGAGGGGGACTAGCGGGCCGCCAAGAGACCCAGTACTTC	CSVEGGGLAGRQETQYF
TRBV6-5	NA	TRBJ1-1	NA	TGTGCCAGCAGTTGGCAGGGGTCTGAAGCTTTCTTT	CASSWQGSEAFF
TRBV11-1	NA	TRBJ2-3	TRBD1	TGTGCCAGCAGCTCGTACTACTCGACAGGGTTACGAACAGATACGCAGTATTTT	CASSSYYSTGLRTDTQYF
TRBV27	NA	TRBJ1-1	NA	TGTGCCAGCAGACCCCCTAGCCCCCGCAGGATGAACACTGAAGCTTTCTTT	CASRPPSPRRMNTEAFF
TRBV29-1	NA	TRBJ2-7	NA	TGCAGCGTTATCCCGGGGACACGAGGAGAGCAGTACTTC	CSVIPGTRGEQYF
TRBV9	NA	TRBJ2-2	TRBD2	TGTGCCAGCAGCGGGGGGGTAGCGGGAGGGCCTACCGGGGAGCTGTTTTTT	CASSGGVAGGPTGELFF
TRBV27	NA	TRBJ2-7	TRBD2	TGTGCCAGCAGTTTTAGCGGGGGGCCGCGGGAGCAGTACTTC	CASSFSGGPREQYF
TRBV6-5	few	TRBJ2-5	TRBD2	TGTGCCAGCAGTTCTAGCGGGGTTCTTGGGACCCAGTACTTC	CASSSSGVLGTQYF
TRBV29-1	NA	TRBJ2-5	TRBD1	TGCAGCGTAACAGGGGAATGGGGGAACCAAGAGACCCAGTACTTC	CSVTGEWGNQETQYF
TRBV7-9	NA	TRBJ2-2	NA	TGTGCCAGCAGCTTACGACAGGCGAACACCGGGGAGCTGTTTTTT	CASSLRQANTGELFF
TRBV7-2	NA	TRBJ1-1	NA	TGTGCCAGCAGCGGCAAGACCCGTTACGGTACGGGTACTGAAGCTTTCTTT	CASSGKTRYGTGTEAFF
TRBV11-2	NA	TRBJ2-5	NA	TGTGCCAGCAGCTTCGGAACAGGACAACAAGAGACCCAGTACTTC	CASSFGTGQQETQYF
TRBV28	NA	TRBJ2-6	NA	TGTGCCAGCAGTTTATCTCGGGACTCTGGGGCCAACGTCCTGACTTTC	CASSLSRDSGANVLTF